Included here is one T cell receptor (beta chain) sequence, with context. Its antigen is as yet unknown. At one of its ends the junction is not consistent with the germline gene, which may arise from a read error. The data stem from a study of OX40 agonist ivuxolimab in advanced cancers. Study-level information: The patients got ivuxolimab, which is an agonistic anti-OX40 (CD134) antibody. Earlier anti-PD-1, anti-PD-L1 or anti-CTLA-4 therapy was permitted; about 39% had received some.

Only in-frame clones appear in the TCRdb table, and some are missing; sequencing was by immunoSEQ multiplex PCR. Counted here are 65,000 to 85,000 clones, 85% to 95% occurring once; the ten biggest clones make up roughly an eighth. Germline CDR1 and CDR2: LNHDA and SQIVND (reference sequence). This CDR3 spans 12 amino acids. Study-wide findings and caveats: The study observed clonal expansion of CD4+ and CD8+ blood T cells by week 6 at 0.1 to 3.0 mg/kg.

This chain connects TRBV19 to TRBJ1-2; D gene ambiguous. Sequencing used CD4+ or CD8+ T cells sorted from blood, obtained in a trial of the OX40 agonist ivuxolimab. This receptor was identified in an adult with an advanced solid tumor such as melanoma, head and neck, liver or kidney cancer. CDR3: CASSIGGYAYTF. The CDR3 nucleotides are TGTGCCAGTAGTATAGGAGGGTATGCCTACACCTTC.